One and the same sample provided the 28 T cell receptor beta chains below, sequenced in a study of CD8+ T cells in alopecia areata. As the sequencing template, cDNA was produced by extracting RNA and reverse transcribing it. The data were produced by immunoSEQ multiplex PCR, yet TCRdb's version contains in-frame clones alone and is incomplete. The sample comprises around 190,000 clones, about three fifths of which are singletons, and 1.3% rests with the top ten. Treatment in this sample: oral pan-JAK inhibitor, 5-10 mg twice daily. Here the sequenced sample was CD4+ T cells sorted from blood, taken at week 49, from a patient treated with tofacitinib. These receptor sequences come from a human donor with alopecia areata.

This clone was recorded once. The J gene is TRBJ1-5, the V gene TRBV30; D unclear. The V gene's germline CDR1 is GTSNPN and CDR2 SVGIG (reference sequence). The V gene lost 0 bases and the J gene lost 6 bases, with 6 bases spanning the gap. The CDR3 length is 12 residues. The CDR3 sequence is CAWSVNGQPQHF. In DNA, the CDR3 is TGTGCCTGGAGTGTAAATGGTCAGCCCCAGCATTTT. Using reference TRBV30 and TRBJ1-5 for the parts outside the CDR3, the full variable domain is SQTIHQWPATLVQPVGSPLSLECTVEGTSNPNLYWYRQAAGRGLQLLFYSVGIGQISSEVPQNLSASRPQDRQFILSSKKLLLSDSGFYLCAWSVNGQPQHFGDGTRLSIL.

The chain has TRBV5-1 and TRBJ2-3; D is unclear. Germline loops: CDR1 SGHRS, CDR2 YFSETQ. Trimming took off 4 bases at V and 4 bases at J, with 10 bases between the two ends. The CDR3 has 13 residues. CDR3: CASSPLISDTQYF. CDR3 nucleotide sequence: TGCGCCAGCAGCCCCCTCATTTCAGATACGCAGTATTTT.

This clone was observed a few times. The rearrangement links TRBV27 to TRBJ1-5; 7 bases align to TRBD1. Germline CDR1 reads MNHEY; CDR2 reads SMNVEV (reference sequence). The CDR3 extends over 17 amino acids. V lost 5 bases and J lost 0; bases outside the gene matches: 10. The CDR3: CASSTRQGLGSNQPQHF. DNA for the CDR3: TGTGCCAGCAGTACTAGACAGGGCCTTGGTAGCAATCAGCCCCAGCATTTT.

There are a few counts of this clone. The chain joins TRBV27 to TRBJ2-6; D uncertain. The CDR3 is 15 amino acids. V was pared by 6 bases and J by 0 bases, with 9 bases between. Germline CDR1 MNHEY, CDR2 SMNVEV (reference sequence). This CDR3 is CASRPRSSGANVLTF. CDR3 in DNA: TGTGCCAGCAGGCCTCGGAGCTCTGGGGCCAACGTCCTGACTTTC. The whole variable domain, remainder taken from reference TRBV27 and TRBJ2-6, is EAQVTQNPRYLITVTGKKLTVTCSQNMNHEYMSWYRQDPGLGLRQIYYSMNVEVTDKGDVPEGYKVSRKEKRNFPLILESPSPNQTSLYFCASRPRSSGANVLTFGAGSRLTVL.

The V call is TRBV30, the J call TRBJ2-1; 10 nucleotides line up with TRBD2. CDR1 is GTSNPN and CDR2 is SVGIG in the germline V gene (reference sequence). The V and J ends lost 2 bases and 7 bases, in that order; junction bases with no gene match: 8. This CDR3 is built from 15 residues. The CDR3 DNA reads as TGTGCCTGGAGTCCCGTAGCGGGGGGTTTGAATGAGCAGTTCTTC. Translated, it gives CAWSPVAGGLNEQFF.

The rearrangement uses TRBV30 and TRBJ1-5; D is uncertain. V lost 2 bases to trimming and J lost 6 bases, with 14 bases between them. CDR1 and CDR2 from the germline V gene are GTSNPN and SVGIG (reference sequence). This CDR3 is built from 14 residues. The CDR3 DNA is TGTGCCTGGAGTATCCGGGGAGTGAGTCAGCCCCAGCATTTT. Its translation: CAWSIRGVSQPQHF.

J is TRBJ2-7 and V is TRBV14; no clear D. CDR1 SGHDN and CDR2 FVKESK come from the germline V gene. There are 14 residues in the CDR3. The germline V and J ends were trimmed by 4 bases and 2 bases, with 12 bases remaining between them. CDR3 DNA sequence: TGTGCCAGCAGCCCTTTAGTCTCGACCTACGAGCAGTACTTC. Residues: CASSPLVSTYEQYF.

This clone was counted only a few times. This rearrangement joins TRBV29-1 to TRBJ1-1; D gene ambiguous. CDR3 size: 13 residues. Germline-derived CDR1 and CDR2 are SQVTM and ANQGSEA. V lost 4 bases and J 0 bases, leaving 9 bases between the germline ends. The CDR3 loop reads CSVAKTLNTEAFF. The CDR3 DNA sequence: TGCAGCGTTGCGAAGACATTGAACACTGAAGCTTTCTTT.

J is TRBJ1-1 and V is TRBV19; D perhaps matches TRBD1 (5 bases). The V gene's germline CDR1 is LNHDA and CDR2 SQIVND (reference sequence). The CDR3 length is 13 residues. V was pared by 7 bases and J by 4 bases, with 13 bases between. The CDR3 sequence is CASTSGGVTEAFF. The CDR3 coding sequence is TGTGCCAGTACATCGGGAGGGGTCACTGAAGCTTTCTTT.

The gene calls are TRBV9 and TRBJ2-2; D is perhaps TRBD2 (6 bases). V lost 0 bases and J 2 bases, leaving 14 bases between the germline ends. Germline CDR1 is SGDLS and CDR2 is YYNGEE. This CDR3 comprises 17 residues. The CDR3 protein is CASSVAFGGTNTGELFF. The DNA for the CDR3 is TGTGCCAGCAGCGTAGCGTTTGGGGGGACCAACACCGGGGAGCTGTTTTTT.

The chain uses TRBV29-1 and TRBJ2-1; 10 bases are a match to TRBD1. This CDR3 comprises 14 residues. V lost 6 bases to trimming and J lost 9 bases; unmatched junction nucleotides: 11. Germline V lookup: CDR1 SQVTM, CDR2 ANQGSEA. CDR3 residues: CSVEGQGKDGEQFF. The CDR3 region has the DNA TGCAGCGTGGAGGGACAGGGGAAGGATGGTGAGCAGTTCTTC.

The DNA of the CDR3 is TGTGCCTGGAGTGAGCAAGGGGGAGGGAGATTAGATACGCAGTATTTT. Protein sequence: CAWSEQGGGRLDTQYF. The genes are TRBV30 and TRBJ2-3; maybe TRBD2 (7 bases). The length of the CDR3 is 16 residues. Germline V CDR1 and CDR2: GTSNPN, SVGIG (reference sequence). V gave up 1 base and J gave up 5 bases, with 19 bases separating them.

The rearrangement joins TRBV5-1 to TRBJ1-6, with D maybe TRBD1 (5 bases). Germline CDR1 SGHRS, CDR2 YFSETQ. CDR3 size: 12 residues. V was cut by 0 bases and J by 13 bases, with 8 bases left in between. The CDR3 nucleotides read TGCGCCAGCAGCTTGGGGCAGGGTCCCCTCCACTTT. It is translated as CASSLGQGPLHF.

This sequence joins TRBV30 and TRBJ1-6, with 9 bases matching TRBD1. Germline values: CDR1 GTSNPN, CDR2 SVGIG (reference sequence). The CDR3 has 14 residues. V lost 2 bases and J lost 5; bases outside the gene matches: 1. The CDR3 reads CAWSRTGDNSPLHF. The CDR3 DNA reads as TGTGCCTGGAGTCGGACAGGGGATAATTCACCCCTCCACTTT.

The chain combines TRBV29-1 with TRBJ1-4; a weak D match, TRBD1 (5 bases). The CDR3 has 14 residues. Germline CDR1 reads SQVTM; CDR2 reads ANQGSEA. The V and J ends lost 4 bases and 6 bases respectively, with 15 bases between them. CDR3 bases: TGCAGCGTTGTAATCGGGACTGTATATGAAAAACTGTTTTTT. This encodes CSVVIGTVYEKLFF.

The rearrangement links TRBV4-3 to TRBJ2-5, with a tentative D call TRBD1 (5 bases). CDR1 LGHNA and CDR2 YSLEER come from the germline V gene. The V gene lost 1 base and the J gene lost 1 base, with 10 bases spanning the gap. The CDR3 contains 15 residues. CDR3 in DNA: TGCGCCAGCAGCCAAGGGTGGGGCAGCCAAGAGACCCAGTACTTC. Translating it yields CASSQGWGSQETQYF.

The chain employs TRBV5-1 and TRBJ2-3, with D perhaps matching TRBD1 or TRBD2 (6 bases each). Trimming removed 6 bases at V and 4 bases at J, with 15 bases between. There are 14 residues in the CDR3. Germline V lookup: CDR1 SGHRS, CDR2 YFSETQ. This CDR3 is CASTPMGGADTQYF. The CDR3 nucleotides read TGCGCCAGCACCCCTATGGGGGGCGCAGATACGCAGTATTTT.

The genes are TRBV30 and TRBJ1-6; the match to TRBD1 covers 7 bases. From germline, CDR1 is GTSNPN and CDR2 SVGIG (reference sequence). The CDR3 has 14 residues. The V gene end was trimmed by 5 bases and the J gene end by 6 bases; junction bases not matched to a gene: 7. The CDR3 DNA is TGTGCCTGGGGGGGGGACAGCCGTAATTCACCCCTCCACTTT. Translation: CAWGGDSRNSPLHF.

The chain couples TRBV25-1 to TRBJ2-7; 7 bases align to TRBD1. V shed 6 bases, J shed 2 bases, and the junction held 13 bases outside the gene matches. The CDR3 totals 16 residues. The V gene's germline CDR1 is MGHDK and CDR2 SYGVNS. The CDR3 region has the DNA TGTGCCAGCAGCGACGGGACAGCTTCAAATACCTACGAGCAGTACTTC. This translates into CASSDGTASNTYEQYF.

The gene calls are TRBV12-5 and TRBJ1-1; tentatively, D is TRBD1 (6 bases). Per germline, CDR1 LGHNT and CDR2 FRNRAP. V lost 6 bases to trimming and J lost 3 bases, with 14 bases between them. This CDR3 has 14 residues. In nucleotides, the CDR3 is TGTGCTAGTGGCCTTTGGGGGGGCGACACTGAAGCTTTCTTT. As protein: CASGLWGGDTEAFF.

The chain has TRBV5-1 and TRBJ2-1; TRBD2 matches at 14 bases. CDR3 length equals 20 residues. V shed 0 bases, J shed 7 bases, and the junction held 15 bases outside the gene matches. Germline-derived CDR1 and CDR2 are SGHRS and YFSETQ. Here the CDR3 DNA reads TGCGCCAGCAGCTTGGTCGCCGGGACTAGCGGGGGTTCCGTGAAGAATGAGCAGTTCTTC. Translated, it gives CASSLVAGTSGGSVKNEQFF. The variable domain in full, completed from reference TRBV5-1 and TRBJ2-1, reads KAGVTQTPRYLIKTRGQQVTLSCSPISGHRSVSWYQQTPGQGLQFLFEYFSETQRNKGNFPGRFSGRQFSNSRSEMNVSTLELGDSALYLCASSLVAGTSGGSVKNEQFFGPGTRLTVL.

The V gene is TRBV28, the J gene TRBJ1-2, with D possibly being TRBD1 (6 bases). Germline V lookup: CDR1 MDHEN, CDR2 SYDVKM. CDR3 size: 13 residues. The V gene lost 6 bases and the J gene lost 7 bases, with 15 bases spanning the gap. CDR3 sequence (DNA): TGTGCCAGCAGCTGGAGGGGGGCGTCTGGCTACACCTTC. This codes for CASSWRGASGYTF.

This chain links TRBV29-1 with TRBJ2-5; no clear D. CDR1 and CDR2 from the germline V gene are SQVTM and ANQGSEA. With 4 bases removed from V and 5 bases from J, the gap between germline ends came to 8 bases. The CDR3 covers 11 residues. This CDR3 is CSVVWLETQYF. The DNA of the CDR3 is TGCAGCGTTGTTTGGCTTGAGACCCAGTACTTC.

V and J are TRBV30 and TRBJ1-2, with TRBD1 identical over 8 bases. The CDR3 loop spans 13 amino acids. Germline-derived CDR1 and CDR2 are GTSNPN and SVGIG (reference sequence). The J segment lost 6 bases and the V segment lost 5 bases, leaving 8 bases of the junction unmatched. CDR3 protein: CAWGFGQGDGYTF. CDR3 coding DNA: TGTGCCTGGGGCTTTGGACAGGGAGATGGCTACACCTTC.

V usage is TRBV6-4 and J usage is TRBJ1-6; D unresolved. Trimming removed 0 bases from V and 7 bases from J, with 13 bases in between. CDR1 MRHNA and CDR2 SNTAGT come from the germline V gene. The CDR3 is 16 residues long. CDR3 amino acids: CASSDSGGLANSPLHF. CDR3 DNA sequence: TGTGCCAGCAGTGACTCGGGTGGGTTGGCGAATTCACCCCTCCACTTT.

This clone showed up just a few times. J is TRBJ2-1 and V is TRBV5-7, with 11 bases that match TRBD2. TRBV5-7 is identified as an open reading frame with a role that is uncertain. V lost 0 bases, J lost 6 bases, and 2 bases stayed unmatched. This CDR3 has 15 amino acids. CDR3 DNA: TGTGCCAGCAGCTTGGGACTAGCGGGGACCAATGAGCAGTTCTTC. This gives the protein CASSLGLAGTNEQFF.

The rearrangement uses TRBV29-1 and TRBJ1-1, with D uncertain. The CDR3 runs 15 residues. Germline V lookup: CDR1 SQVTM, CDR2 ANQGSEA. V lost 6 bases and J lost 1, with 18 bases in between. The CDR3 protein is CSVALQRVKNTEAFF. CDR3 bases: TGCAGCGTGGCCCTTCAACGGGTGAAGAACACTGAAGCTTTCTTT.

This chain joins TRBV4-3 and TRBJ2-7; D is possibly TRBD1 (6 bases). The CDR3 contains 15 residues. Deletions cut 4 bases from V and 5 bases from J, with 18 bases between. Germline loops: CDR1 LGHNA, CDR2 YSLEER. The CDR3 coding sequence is TGCGCCAGCAGCCGATCGACGAGGGGGATCCACGAGCAGTACTTC. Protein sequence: CASSRSTRGIHEQYF.